This T cell receptor (beta chain) came from a study of vaccination and CD4 T cells after COVID-19. Study-wide results and limits: Spike mono-reactive clones accounted for 304 of the 307 vaccine-specific clones found in convalescent patients. SARS-CoV-2-reactive clonotypes showed a nonsignificant median rise from approximately 21 to 40.

Cultured CD4+ T cells had their DNA profiled by the Oncomine TCR Beta short-read assay. TCRdb re-derived calls from the PCR reads in MiXCR, one entry per CDR3 protein. This table has about 4,000 distinct CDR3 sequences, about 38% appearing once. In regard to this clonotype: What it binds is not known.

Stated treatment: roughly 10-day PBMC culture with coronavirus spike peptide pools or control peptides (ViraFEST assay). In the ViraFEST assay, peptide-pool expansion preceded TCR sequencing of expanded clonotypes. Germline CDR1 is MGHDK and CDR2 is SYGVNS. This CDR3 comprises 14 residues. Trimming took 4 bases from V and 5 from J; bases not matched to a gene: 5. Sequencing was performed on CD4+ T cells from blood, cultured in vitro. The chain employs TRBV25-1 and TRBJ1-5; 7 positions match TRBD1. This receptor was taken from a human donor who had recovered from COVID-19. CDR3 in amino acids: CASSGAGGDQPQHF. In DNA form, the CDR3 reads TGTGCCAGCAGTGGGGCAGGGGGGGATCAGCCCCAGCATTTT.